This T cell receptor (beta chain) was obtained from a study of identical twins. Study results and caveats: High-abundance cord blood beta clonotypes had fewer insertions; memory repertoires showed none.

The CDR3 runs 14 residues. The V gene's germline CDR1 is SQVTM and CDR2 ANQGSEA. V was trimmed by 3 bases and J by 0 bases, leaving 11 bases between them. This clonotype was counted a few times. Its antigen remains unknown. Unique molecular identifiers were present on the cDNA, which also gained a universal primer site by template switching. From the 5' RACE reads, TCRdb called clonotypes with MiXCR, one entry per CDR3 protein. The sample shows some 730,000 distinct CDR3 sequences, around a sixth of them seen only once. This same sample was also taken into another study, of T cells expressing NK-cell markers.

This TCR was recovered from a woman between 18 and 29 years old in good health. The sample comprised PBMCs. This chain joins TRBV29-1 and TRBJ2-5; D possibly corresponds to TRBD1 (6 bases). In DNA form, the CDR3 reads TGCAGCGTTGAGTACCAGGGGAACCAAGAGACCCAGTACTTC. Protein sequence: CSVEYQGNQETQYF.